This T cell receptor beta chain was identified during a study of T cell repertoires and HLA-DP antigens. Study context: Transduced HeLa cells presented HLA-DP to CD4+ T cells. General observations from the study: The CD4+ repertoire was not split into naive and memory.

Negative selection yielded untouched CD4+ T cells of average roughly 98% purity. As to this clone: Its cognate antigen is unknown.

The protocol was immunoSEQ multiplex PCR, while the TCRdb copy is restricted to in-frame clones and leaves out a portion. Of approximately 90,000 clones in the sample, about nine tenths are singletons; the top ten hold around 1.7%. The origin of this receptor is a man in his fifties or sixties in good health and CMV-seronegative. Material for sequencing was CD4+ T cells from PBMCs.

This CDR3 is CASSPRGPETQYF. CDR3 DNA: TGTGCCAGCAGCCCGAGAGGGCCCGAGACCCAGTACTTC. The rearrangement joins TRBV7-9 to TRBJ2-5; D perhaps matches TRBD2 (5 bases). The length of the CDR3 is 13 residues. V was clipped by 5 bases and J by 5 bases, with 12 bases between them. CDR1 is SEHNR, CDR2 FQNEAQ, per germline (reference sequence).